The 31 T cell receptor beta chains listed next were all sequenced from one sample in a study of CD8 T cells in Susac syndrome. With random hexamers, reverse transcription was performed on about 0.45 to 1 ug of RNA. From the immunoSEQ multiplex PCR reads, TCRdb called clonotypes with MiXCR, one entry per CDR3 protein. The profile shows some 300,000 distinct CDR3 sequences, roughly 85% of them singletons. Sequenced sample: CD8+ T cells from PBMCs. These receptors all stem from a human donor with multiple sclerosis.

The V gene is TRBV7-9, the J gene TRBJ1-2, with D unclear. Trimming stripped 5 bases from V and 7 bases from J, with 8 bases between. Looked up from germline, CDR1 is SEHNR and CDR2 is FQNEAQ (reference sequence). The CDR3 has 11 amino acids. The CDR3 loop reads CASSPPLGYTF. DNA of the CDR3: TGTGCCAGCAGCCCCCCCCTTGGCTACACCTTC.

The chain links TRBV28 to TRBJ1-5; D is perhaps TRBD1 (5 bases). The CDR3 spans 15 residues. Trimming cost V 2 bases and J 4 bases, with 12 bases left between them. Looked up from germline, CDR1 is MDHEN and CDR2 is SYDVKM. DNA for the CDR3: TGTGCCAGCAGTTTAAGGGGTTCTCGTAATCAGCCCCAGCATTTT. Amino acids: CASSLRGSRNQPQHF.

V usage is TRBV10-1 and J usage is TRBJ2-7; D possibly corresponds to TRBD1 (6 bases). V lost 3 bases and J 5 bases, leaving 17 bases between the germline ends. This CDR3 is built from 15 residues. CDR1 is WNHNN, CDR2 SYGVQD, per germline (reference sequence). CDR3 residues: CASSEHLGTKNEQYF. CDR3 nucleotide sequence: TGCGCCAGCAGTGAACATCTCGGGACAAAAAACGAGCAGTACTTC.

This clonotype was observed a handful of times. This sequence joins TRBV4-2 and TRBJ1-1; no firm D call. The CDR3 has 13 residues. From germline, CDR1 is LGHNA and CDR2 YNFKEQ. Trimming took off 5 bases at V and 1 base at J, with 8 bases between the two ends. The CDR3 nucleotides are TGTGCCAGCAGCTGGACGCGGAACACTGAAGCTTTCTTT. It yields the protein CASSWTRNTEAFF.

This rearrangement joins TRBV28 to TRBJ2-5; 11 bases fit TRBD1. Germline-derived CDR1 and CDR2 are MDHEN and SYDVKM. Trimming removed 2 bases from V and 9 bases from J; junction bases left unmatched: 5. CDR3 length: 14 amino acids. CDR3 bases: TGTGCCAGCAGTTTAACCGGGACAGGGGGGTCCCAGTACTTC. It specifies CASSLTGTGGSQYF.

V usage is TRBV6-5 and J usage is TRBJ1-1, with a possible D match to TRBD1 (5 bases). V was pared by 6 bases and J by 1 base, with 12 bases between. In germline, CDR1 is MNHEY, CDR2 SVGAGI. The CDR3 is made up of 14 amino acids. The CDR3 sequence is CASSPAQGNTEAFF. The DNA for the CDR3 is TGTGCCAGCAGCCCCGCTCAGGGGAACACTGAAGCTTTCTTT.

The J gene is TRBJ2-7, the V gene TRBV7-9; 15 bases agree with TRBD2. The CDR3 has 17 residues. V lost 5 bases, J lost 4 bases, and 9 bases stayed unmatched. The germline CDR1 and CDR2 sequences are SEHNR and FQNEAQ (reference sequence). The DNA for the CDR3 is TGTGCCAGCAGCCCCCCACCCGGGACTAGCGGGAGGTACGAGCAGTACTTC. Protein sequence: CASSPPPGTSGRYEQYF.

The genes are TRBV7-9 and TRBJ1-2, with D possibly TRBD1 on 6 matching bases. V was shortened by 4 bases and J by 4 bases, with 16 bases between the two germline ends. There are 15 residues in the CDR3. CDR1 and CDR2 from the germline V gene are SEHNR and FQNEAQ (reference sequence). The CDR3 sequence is CASSSQGRGIYGYTF. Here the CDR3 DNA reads TGTGCCAGCAGCTCGCAGGGCAGGGGAATCTATGGCTACACCTTC. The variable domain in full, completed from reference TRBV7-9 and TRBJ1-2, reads DTGVSQNPRHKITKRGQNVTFRCDPISEHNRLYWYRQTLGQGPEFLTYFQNEAQLEKSRLLSDRFSAERPKGSFSTLEIQRTEQGDSAMYLCASSSQGRGIYGYTFGSGTRLTVV.

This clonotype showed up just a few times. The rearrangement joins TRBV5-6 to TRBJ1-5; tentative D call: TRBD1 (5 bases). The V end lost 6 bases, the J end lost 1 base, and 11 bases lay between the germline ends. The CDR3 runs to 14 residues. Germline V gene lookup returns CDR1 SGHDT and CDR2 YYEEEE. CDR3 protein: CASTRGRSNQPQHF. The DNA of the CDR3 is TGTGCCAGCACCCGGGGGAGGAGCAATCAGCCCCAGCATTTT. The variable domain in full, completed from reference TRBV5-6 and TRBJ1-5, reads DAGVTQSPTHLIKTRGQQVTLRCSPKSGHDTVSWYQQALGQGPQFIFQYYEEEERQRGNFPDRFSGHQFPNYSSELNVNALLLGDSALYLCASTRGRSNQPQHFGDGTRLSIL.

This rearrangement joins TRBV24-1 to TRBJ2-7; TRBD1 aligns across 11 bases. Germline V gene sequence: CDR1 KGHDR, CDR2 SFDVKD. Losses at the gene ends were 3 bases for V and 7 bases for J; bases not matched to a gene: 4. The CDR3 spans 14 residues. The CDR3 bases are TGTGCCACCAGTGATGGACAGGGGGCGGGAGAGCAGTACTTC. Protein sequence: CATSDGQGAGEQYF.

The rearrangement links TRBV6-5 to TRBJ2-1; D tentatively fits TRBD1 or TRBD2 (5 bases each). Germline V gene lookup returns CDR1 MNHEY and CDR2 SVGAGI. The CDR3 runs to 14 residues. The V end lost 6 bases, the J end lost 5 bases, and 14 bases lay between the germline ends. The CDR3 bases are TGTGCCAGCAGCGAGGGGAATCTGGACAATGAGCAGTTCTTC. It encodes CASSEGNLDNEQFF.

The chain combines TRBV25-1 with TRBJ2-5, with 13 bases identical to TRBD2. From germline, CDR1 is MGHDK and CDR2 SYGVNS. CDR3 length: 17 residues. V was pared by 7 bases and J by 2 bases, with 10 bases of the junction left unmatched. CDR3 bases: TGTGCCAGCAACACAAGACAGGGACTAGCGGGACAAGAGACCCAGTACTTC. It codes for CASNTRQGLAGQETQYF.

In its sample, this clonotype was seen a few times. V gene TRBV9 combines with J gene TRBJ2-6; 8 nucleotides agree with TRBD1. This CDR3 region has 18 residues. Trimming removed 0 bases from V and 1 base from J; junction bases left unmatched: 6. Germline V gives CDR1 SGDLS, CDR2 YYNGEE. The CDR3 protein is CASSVVPGGLSGANVLTF. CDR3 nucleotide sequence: TGTGCCAGCAGCGTAGTGCCAGGGGGCCTTTCTGGGGCCAACGTCCTGACTTTC.

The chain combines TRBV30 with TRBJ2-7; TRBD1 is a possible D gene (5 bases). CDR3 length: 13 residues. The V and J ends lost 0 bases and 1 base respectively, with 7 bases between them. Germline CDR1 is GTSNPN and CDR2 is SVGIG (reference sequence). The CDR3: CAWSVDSSYEQYF. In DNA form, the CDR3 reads TGTGCCTGGAGTGTAGACAGTTCCTACGAGCAGTACTTC.

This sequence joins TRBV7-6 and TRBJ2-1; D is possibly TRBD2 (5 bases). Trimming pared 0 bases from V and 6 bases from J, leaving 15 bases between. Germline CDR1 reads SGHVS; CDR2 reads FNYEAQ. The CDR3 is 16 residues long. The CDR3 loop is CASSLAMRELGNEQFF. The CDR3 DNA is TGTGCCAGCAGCTTAGCGATGAGGGAGTTGGGCAATGAGCAGTTCTTC.

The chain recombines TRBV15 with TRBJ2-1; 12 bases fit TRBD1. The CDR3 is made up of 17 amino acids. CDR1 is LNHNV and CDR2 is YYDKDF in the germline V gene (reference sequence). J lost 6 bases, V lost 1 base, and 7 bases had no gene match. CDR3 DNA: TGTGCCACCAGCAGAGGGCCGGGACAGGGGGCTTCCAATGAGCAGTTCTTC. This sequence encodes CATSRGPGQGASNEQFF.

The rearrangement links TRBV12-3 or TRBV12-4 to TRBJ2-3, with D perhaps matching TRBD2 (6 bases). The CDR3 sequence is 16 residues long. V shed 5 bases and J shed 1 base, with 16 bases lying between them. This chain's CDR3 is CASSPGTSPGTDTQYF. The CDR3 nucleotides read TGTGCCAGCAGTCCGGGGACTTCACCAGGCACAGATACGCAGTATTTT.

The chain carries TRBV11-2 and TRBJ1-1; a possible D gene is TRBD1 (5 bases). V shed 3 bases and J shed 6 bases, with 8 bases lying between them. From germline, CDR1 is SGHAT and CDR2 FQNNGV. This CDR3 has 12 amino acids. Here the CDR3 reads CASSLGQSEAFF. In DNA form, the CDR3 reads TGTGCCAGCAGCTTGGGGCAGTCTGAAGCTTTCTTT.

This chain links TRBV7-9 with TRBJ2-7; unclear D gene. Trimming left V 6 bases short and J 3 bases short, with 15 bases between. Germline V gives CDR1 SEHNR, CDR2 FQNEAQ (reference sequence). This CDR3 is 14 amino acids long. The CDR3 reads CASSGSRFFYEQYF. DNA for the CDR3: TGTGCCAGCAGTGGGTCCCGTTTTTTCTACGAGCAGTACTTC.

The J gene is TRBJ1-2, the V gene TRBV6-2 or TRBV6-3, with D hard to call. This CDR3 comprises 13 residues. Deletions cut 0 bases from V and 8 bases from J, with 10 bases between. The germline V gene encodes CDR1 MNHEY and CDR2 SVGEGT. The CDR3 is CASSYSDLGGYTF. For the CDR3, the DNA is TGTGCCAGCAGTTACTCAGACCTCGGAGGCTACACCTTC.

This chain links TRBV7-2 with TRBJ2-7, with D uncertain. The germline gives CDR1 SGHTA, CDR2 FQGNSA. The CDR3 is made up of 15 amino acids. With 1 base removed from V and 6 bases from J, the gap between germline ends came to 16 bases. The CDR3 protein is CASSLGPYRGREQYF. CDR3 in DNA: TGTGCCAGCAGCTTAGGGCCTTACCGTGGTCGCGAGCAGTACTTC.

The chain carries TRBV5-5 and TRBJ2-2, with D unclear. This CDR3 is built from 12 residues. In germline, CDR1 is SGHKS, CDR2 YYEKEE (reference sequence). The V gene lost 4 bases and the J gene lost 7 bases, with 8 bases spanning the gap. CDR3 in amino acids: CASSRIGGELFF. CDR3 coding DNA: TGTGCCAGCAGCCGTATTGGCGGGGAGCTGTTTTTT.

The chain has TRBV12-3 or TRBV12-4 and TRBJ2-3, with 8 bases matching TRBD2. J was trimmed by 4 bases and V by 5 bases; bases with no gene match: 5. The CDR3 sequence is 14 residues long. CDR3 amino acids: CASSERGGSDTQYF. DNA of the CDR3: TGTGCCAGCAGTGAACGGGGGGGGTCAGATACGCAGTATTTT.

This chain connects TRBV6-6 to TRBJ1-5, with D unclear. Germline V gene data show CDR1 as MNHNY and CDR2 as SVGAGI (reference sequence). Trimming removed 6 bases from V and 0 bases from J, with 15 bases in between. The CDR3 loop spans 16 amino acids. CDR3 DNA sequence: TGTGCCAGCAGCTCCGGGGTCCCGTATAGCAATCAGCCCCAGCATTTT. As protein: CASSSGVPYSNQPQHF.

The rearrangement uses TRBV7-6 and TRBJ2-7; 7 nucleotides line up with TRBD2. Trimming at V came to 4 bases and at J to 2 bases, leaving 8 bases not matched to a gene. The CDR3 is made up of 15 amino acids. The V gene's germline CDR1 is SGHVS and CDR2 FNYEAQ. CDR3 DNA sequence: TGTGCCAGCAGCTGGATTGGCGGGAGTACCTACGAGCAGTACTTC. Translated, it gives CASSWIGGSTYEQYF.

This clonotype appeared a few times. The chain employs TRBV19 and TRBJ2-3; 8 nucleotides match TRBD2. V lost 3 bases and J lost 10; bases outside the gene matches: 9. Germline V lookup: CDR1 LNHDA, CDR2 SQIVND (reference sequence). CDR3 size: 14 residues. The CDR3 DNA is TGTGCCAGTAGTATGAGTAGCGGGGCTGTGTCGCAGTATTTT. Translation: CASSMSSGAVSQYF.

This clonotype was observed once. This CDR3 reads CASSIGIEKASGFQETQYF. For the CDR3, the DNA is TGTGCCAGTAGTATAGGAATCGAGAAGGCTAGCGGGTTTCAAGAGACCCAGTACTTC. The chain has TRBV19 and TRBJ2-5; 8 positions agree with TRBD2. Per the germline V gene, CDR1 is LNHDA and CDR2 is SQIVND (reference sequence). V trimming: 1 base; J trimming: 2 bases; junction bases outside the gene matches: 15. The CDR3 has 19 residues.

The CDR3 spells CAIGGGAPGELFF. CDR3 sequence (DNA): TGTGCCATCGGGGGTGGGGCCCCCGGGGAGCTGTTTTTT. The chain couples TRBV10-3 to TRBJ2-2; D may correspond to TRBD1 or TRBD2 (5 bases each). CDR3 length: 13 residues. Germline V gives CDR1 ENHRY, CDR2 SYGVKD. Trimming removed 8 bases at V and 6 bases at J, with 13 bases between.

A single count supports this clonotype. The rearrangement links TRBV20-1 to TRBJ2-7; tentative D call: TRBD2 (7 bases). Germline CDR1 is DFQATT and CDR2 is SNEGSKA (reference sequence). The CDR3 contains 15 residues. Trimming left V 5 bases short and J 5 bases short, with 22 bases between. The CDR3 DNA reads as TGCAGTGCTGGAGGGGGGGACTGGCTTCCGGACGAGCAGTACTTC. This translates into CSAGGGDWLPDEQYF.

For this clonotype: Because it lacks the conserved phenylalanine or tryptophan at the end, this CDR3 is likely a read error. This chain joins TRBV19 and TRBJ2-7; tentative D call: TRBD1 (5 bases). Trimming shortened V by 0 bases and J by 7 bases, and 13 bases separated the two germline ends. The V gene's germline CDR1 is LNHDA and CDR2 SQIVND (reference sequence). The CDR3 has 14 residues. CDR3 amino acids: CASSIEGQGWEQYL. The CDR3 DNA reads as TGTGCCAGTAGTATAGAAGGCCAGGGCTGGGAGCAGTACCTC.

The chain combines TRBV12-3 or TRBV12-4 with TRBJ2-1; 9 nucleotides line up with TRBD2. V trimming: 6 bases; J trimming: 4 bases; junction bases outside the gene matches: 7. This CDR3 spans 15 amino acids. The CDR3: CASRTTSGPYNEQFF. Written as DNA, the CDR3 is TGTGCCAGCAGAACAACTAGCGGGCCTTACAATGAGCAGTTCTTC.